The entry that follows covers one T cell receptor beta chain sequence. The antigen is unknown. The junction and the germline gene differ at one end; a read error may be behind it. The CDR3 is made up of 13 amino acids. Per germline, CDR1 SGHNT and CDR2 YYREEE (reference sequence). This entry is derived from a study of tumor and adjacent non-tumor tissue in lung cancer. Overall study context: Patients comprised 12 adenocarcinoma, a couple of squamous cell carcinoma and 1 small cell lung cancer.

General observations from the study: Normal lung showed higher cumulative top 100 clone frequency than tumor.

Three rounds of nested PCR, following a modified ARM-PCR protocol, produced the TCRbeta library. Using its own MiXCR run on the multiplex PCR reads, TCRdb lists one record per CDR3 protein. The table records under 75,000 distinct CDR3 sequences, around 70% of them present only once. No cell sorting was done before RNA was extracted from the tissue. More than 3 cm separated this lung sample from the edge of the tumor. Chemotherapy-naive patients with new lung cancer underwent thoracic surgery in China, August–November 2014. The sequenced material came from distant non-tumor lung tissue. The chain has TRBV5-4 and TRBJ1-2; D ambiguous. The sequence derives from a woman between 45 and 60 years old with non-small cell lung cancer. This chain's CDR3 is CAISPDGNYGYTF. CDR3 sequence (DNA): TGTGCCATCAGCCCGGACGGTAACTATGGCTACACCTTC. Drawing the rest from reference TRBV5-4 and TRBJ1-2, the complete variable domain is ETGVTQSPTHLIKTRGQQVTLRCSSQSGHNTVSWYQQALGQGPQFIFQYYREEENGRGNFPPRFSGLQFPNYSSELNVNALELDDSALYLCAISPDGNYGYTFGSGTRLTVV.